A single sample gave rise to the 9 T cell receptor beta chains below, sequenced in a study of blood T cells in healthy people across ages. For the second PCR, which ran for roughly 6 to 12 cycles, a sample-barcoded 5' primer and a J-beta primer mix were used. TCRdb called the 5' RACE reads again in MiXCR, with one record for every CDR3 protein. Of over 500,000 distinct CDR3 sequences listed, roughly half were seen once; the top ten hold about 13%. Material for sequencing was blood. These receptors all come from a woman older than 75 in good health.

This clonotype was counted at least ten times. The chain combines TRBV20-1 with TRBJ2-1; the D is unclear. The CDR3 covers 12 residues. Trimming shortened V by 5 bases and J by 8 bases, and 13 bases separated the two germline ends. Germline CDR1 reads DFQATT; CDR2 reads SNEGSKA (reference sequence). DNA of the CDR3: TGCAGTGCTCCCGACCGCGGACATGAGCAGTTCTTC. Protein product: CSAPDRGHEQFF.

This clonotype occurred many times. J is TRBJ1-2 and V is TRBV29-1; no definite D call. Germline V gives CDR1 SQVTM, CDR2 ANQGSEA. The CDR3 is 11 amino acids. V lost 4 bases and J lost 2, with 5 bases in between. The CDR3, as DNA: TGCAGCGTTGTGGCGAACTATGGCTACACCTTC. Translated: CSVVANYGYTF.

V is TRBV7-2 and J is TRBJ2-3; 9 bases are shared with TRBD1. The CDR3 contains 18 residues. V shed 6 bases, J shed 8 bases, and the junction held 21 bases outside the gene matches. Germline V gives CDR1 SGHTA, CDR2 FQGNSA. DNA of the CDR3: TGTGCCAGCAGTCAAAGATCCGGGACAGGGAACTTAGTGGGTACGCAGTATTTT. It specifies CASSQRSGTGNLVGTQYF.

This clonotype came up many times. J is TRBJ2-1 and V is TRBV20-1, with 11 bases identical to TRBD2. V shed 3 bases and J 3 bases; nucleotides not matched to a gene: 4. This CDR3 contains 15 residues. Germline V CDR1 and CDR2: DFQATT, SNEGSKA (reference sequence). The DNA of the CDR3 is TGCAGTGCTAGGTTAGCGGGAGGGCTCTACAATGAGCAGTTCTTC. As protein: CSARLAGGLYNEQFF.

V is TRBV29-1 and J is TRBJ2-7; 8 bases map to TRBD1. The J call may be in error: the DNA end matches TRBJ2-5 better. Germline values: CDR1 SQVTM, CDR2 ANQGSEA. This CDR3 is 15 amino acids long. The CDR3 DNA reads TGCAGCGTCCTAAACCCCCTCAGGGGGCAGGAGACCCAGTACTTC. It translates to CSVLNPLRGQETQYF.

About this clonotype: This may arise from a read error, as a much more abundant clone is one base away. CDR3 sequence: CASSQDRGRATDTRYF. In nucleotides, the CDR3 is TGTGCCAGCAGCCAGGACAGGGGAAGGGCCACAGATACGCGGTATTTT. The chain joins TRBV7-9 to TRBJ2-3; 9 bases match TRBD1. The CDR3 length is 16 residues. Germline CDR1 is SEHNR and CDR2 is FQNEAQ (reference sequence).

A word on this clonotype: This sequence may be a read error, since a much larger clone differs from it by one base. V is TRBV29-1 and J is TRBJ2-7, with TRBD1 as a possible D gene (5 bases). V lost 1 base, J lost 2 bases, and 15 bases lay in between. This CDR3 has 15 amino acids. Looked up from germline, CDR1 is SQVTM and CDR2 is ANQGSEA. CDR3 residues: CSVEAPGISPYEQYF. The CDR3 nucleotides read TGCAGCGTTGAAGCCCCAGGGATAAGCCCCTACGAGCAGTACTTC.

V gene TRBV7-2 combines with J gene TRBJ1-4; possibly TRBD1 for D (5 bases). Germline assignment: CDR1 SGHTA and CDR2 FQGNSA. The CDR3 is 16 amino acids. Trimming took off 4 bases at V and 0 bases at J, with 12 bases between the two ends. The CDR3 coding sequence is TGTGCCAGCAGCTGGTCAGGGATTGCAACTAATGAAAAACTGTTTTTT. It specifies CASSWSGIATNEKLFF.

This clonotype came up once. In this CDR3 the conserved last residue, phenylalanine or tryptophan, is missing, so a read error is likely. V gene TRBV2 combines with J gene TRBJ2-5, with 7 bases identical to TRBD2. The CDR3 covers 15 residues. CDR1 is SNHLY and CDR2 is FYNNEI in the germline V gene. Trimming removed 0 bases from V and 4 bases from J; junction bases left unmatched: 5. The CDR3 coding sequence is TGTGCCAGCAGTGAAGCGCTAGGGGAGGGAGAGACCCAGTACTTA. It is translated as CASSEALGEGETQYL.